This T cell receptor (beta chain) appears in the sequencing data of a study of a mutant IDH1 vaccine in newly diagnosed glioma. Looking at the study overall: Eight vaccine doses were administered to patients at weeks 1, 3, 5, 7, 11, 15, 19 and 23. Of treated patients, around 62% were men and about 38% women, averaging 40.4 years.

Time point meaning: week 11, during vaccination. Each dose delivered 300 ug of mutant IDH1 20-mer peptide subcutaneously with imiquimod. Findings and caveats of the study: Pseudoprogression appeared independent of alterations in top peripheral clonotypes.

With 3 bases clipped from V and 2 bases from J, the junction kept 14 bases outside the gene matches. From germline, CDR1 is SEHNR and CDR2 FQNEAQ (reference sequence). This CDR3 spans 18 amino acids. Points on this clone: Its antigen is unidentified.

Measured with immunoSEQ multiplex PCR; TCRdb has only the in-frame clones, and not every one. The sample has some 60,000 clones; 75% to 90% are singletons. The rearrangement joins TRBV7-9 to TRBJ2-3, with 7 bases lining up with TRBD1. Sequenced material: PBMCs, taken from a glioma patient whose treatment included an IDH1 peptide vaccine. This clonotype originated in a man between 45 and 60 years old with glioma. The CDR3 DNA follows: TGTGCCAGCAGCTTTATTGGGGCGACAGGGCCCCTCACAGATACGCAGTATTTT. As protein: CASSFIGATGPLTDTQYF. Together with reference TRBV7-9 and TRBJ2-3, the CDR3 gives the full variable domain: DTGVSQNPRHKITKRGQNVTFRCDPISEHNRLYWYRQTLGQGPEFLTYFQNEAQLEKSRLLSDRFSAERPKGSFSTLEIQRTEQGDSAMYLCASSFIGATGPLTDTQYFGPGTRLTVL.